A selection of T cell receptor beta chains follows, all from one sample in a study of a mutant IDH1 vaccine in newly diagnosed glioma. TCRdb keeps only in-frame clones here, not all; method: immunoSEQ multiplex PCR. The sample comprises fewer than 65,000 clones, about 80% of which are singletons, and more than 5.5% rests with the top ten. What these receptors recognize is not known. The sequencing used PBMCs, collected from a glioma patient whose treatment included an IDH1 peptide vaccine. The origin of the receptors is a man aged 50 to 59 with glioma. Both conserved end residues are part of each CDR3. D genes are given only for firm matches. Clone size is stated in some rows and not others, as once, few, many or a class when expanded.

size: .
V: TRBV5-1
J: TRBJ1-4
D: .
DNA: TGCGCCAGCAGCTCAGGTAGTCATAGTGAAAAACTGTTTTTT
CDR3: CASSSGSHSEKLFF

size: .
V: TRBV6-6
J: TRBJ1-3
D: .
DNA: TGTGCCAGCAGTTACGGGAGCTCTGGAAACACCATATATTTT
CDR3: CASSYGSSGNTIYF

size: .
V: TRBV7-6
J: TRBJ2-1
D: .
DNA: TGTGCCAGCAGCTTAGCGCCCTGGAACTTGAACAATGAGCAGTTCTTC
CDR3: CASSLAPWNLNNEQFF

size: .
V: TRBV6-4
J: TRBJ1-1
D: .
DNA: TGTGCCAGCAGTGACGCCAGGAACACTGAAGCTTTCTTT
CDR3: CASSDARNTEAFF

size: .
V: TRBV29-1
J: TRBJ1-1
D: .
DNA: TGCAGCGTTGCTAAGGGACCGAACACTGAAGCTTTCTTT
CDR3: CSVAKGPNTEAFF

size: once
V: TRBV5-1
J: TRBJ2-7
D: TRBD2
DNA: TGCGCCAGCAGCCCAAGACTAGCGGGAGACCACGAGCAGTACTTC
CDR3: CASSPRLAGDHEQYF

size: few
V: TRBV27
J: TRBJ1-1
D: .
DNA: TGTGCCAGCAGGGACGGAATTTCGAACACTGAAGCTTTCTTT
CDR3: CASRDGISNTEAFF

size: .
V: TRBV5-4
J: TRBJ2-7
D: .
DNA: TGTGCCAGCAGCTTAGCCCAGGGGTACGAGCAGTACTTC
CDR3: CASSLAQGYEQYF

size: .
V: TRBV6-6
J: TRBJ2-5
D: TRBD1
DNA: TGTGCCAGCAGTTACACTGACAGGGTAGAGACCCAGTACTTC
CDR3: CASSYTDRVETQYF

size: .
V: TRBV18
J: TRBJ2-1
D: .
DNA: TGTGCCAGCTCACCCCTCGGGGGCGTGAACAATGAGCAGTTCTTC
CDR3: CASSPLGGVNNEQFF

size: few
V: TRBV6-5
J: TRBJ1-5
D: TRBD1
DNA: TGTGCCAGCAGTGCCCACAGGGGTGGCAATCAGCCCCAGCATTTT
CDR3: CASSAHRGGNQPQHF

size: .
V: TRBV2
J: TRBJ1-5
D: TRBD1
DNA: TGTGCCAGCACCCCCCAGGGGGGTAATCAGCCCCAGCATTTT
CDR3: CASTPQGGNQPQHF

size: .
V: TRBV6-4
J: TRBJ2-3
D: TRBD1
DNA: TGTGCCAGCAGTAAAGAGACAGGGAGCACAGATACGCAGTATTTT
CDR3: CASSKETGSTDTQYF

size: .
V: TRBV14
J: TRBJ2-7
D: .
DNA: TGTGCCAGCAGCCAAGATGCTAGGGACGAGCAGTACTTC
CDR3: CASSQDARDEQYF

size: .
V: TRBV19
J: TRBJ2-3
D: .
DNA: TGTGCCAGTAGTATTGGGGGGGGCTCAGATACGCAGTATTTT
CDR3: CASSIGGGSDTQYF

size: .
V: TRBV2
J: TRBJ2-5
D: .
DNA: TGTGCCAGCAGTGAATTTTGGGGGGCCGCAGAGACCCAGTACTTC
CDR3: CASSEFWGAAETQYF

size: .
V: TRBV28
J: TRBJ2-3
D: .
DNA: TGTGCCAGCAGAGAGGACAGCACAGATACGCAGTATTTT
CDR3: CASREDSTDTQYF

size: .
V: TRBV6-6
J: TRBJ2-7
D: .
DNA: TGTGCCACGCTGGAGGGGGGATCCTACGAGCAGTACTTC
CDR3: CATLEGGSYEQYF

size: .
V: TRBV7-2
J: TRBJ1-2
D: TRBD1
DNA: TGTGCCAGCAGCCATCGCAGAGGTGGACAGGGAGGCTATGGCTACACCTTC
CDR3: CASSHRRGGQGGYGYTF

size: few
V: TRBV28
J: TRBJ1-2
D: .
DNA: TGTGCCAGCAGTTGGACGTTTAACTATGGCTACACCTTC
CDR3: CASSWTFNYGYTF

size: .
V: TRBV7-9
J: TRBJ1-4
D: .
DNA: TGTGCCAGCAGCTCCGGGACTGGTGGTGAAAAACTGTTTTTT
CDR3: CASSSGTGGEKLFF

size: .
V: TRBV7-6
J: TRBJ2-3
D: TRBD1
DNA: TGTGCCAGCAGCTTAAGACAGGGGATCGTGAGAGATACGCAGTATTTT
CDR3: CASSLRQGIVRDTQYF

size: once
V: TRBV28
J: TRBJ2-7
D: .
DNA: TGTGCCAGCAGTTTCAGAGGACAGATCTACGAGCAGTACTTC
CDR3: CASSFRGQIYEQYF

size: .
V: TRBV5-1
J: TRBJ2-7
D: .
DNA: TGCGCCAGCAGCTTGGCCGTACTCGAGACCGACGCCCGGTACTTC
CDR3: CASSLAVLETDARYF

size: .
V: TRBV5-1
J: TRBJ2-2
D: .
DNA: TGCGCCAGCAGCTTGGCCGGGGAAACCGGGGAGCTGTTTTTT
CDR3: CASSLAGETGELFF

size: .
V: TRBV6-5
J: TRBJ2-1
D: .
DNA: TGTGCCAGCAGTTACGGATTACGGGCCCTAAGCAATGAGCAGTTCTTC
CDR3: CASSYGLRALSNEQFF

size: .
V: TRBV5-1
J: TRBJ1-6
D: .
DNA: TGCGCCAGCAGCTTGGTCAGTAATTCACCCCTCCACTTT
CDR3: CASSLVSNSPLHF

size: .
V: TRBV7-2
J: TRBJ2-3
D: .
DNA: TGTGCCAGCAGTTCCCCACGGACACCAAGCACAGATACGCAGTATTTT
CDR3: CASSSPRTPSTDTQYF

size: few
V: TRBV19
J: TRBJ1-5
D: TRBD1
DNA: TGTGCCAGTAGTATATTACAGGGGAGGAATCAGCCCCAGCATTTT
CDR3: CASSILQGRNQPQHF

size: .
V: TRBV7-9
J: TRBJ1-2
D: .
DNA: TGTGCCAGCAGCTCGGCCGAAGGGGACTATGGCTACACCTTC
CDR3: CASSSAEGDYGYTF

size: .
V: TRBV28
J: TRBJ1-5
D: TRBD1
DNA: TGTGCCAGCAGAGTTTTGAGGGGACAGCGATTCAATCAGCCCCAGCATTTT
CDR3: CASRVLRGQRFNQPQHF

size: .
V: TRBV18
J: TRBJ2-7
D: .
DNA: TGTGCCAGCTCACCTCGGGCGAACAACTACGAGCAGTACTTC
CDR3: CASSPRANNYEQYF

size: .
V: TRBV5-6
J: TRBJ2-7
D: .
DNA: TGTGCCAGCAGCTTGGGGGAGGTTTCCGAGCAGTACTTC
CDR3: CASSLGEVSEQYF